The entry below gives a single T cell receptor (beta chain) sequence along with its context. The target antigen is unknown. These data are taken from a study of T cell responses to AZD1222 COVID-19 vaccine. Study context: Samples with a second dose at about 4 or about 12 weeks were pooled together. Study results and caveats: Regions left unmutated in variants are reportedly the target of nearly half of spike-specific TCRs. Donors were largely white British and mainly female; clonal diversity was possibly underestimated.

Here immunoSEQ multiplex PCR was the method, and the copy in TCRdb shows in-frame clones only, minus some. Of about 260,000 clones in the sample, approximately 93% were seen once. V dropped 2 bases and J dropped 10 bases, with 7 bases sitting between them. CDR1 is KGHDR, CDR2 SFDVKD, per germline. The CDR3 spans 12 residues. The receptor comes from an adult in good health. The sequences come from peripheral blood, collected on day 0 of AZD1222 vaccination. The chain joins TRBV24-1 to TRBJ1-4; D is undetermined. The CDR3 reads CATSDSRGKLFF. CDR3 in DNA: TGTGCCACCAGTGATTCACGTGGAAAACTGTTTTTT.